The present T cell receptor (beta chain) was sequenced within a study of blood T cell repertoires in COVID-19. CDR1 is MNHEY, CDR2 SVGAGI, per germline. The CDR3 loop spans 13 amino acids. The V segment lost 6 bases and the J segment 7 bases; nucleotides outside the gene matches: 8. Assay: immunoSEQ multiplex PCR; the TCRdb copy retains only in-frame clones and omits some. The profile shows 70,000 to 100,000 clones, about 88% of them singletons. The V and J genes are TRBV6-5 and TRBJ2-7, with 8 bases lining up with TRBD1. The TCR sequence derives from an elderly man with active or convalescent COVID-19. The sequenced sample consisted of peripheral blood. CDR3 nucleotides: TGTGCCAGCAGAGTGACAGGGGCTGGGGAGCAGTACTTC. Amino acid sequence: CASRVTGAGEQYF.